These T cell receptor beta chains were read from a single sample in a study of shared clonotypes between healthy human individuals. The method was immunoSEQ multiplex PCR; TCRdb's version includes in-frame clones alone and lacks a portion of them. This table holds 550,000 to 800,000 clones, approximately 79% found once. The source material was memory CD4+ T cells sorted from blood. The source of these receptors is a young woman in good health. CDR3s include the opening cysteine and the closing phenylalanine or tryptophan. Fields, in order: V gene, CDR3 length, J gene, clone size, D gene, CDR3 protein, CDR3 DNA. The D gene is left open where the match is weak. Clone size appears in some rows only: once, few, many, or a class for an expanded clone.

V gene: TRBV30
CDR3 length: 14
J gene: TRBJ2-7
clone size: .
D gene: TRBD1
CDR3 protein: CAWSVGTGLDKQYF
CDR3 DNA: TGTGCCTGGAGTGTAGGGACAGGGTTAGATAAGCAGTACTTC

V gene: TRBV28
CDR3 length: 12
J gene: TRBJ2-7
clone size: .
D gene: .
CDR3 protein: CASRAYSYEQYF
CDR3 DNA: TGTGCCAGCAGAGCCTATTCCTACGAGCAGTACTTC

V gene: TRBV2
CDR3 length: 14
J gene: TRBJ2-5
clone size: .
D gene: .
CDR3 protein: CASSEDPAWETQYF
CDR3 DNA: TGTGCCAGCAGTGAAGACCCTGCCTGGGAGACCCAGTACTTC

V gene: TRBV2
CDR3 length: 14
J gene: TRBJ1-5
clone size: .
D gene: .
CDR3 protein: CASSEGNEGQPQHF
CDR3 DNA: TGTGCCAGCAGTGAAGGTAACGAAGGGCAGCCCCAGCATTTT

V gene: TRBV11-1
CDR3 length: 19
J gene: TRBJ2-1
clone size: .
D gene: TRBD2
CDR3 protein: CASSLGPGLAGGSYNEQFF
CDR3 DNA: TGTGCCAGCAGCTTAGGGCCGGGACTAGCGGGAGGGTCATACAATGAGCAGTTCTTC

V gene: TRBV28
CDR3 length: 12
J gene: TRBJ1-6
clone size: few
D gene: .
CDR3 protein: CASSGGRLTLHF
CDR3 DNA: TGTGCCAGCAGCGGGGGGCGCCTCACCCTCCACTTT

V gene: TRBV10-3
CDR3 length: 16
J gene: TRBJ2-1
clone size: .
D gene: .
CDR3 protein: CAISTGGPITHHEQFF
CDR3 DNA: TGTGCCATCAGCACCGGGGGTCCGATCACACATCATGAGCAGTTCTTC

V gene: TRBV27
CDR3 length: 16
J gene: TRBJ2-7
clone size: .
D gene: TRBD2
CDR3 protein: CASRALTSGIPYEQYF
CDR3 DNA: TGTGCCAGCAGGGCCCTGACTAGCGGTATTCCCTACGAGCAGTACTTC

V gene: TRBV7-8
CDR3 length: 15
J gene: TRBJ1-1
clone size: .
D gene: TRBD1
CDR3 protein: CASSLRGTGGFEAFF
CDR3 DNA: TGTGCCAGCAGCTTAAGAGGGACAGGGGGCTTTGAAGCTTTCTTT

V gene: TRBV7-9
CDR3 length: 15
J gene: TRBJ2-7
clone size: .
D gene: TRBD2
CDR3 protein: CASSKTSGSSYEQYF
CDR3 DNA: TGTGCCAGCAGCAAGACTAGCGGGAGCTCCTACGAGCAGTACTTC

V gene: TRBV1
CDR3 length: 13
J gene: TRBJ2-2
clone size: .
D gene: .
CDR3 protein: CTGREGQHRGAVF
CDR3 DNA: TGCACCGGGCGGGAGGGGCAACACCGGGGAGCTGTTTTT

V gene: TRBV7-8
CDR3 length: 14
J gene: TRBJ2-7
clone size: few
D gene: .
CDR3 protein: CASSLVLGHMEQYF
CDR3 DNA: TGTGCCAGCAGCTTAGTTCTGGGACATATGGAGCAGTACTTC

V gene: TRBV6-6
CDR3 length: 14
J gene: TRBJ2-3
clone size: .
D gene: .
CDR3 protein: CASTKGWETDTQYF
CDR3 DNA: TGTGCCAGCACCAAAGGGTGGGAAACAGATACGCAGTATTTT